The 10 T cell receptor beta chains in this list originate from one sample, sequenced in a study of T cell responses to AZD1222 COVID-19 vaccine. Repertoires were generated with immunoSEQ multiplex PCR, while TCRdb's copy carries only in-frame clones and drops some. In the table there are 120,000 to 150,000 clones, roughly 88% of which are singletons. This specimen was peripheral blood, taken on day 0 of AZD1222 vaccination. All receptors derive from an adult in good health.

In its sample, this clone was seen a few times. V usage is TRBV3-1 (or the pseudogene TRBV3-2) and J usage is TRBJ1-5; unclear D gene. The CDR3 spans 10 residues. The V gene's germline CDR1 is LGHDT and CDR2 YNNKEL (reference sequence). V dropped 5 bases and J dropped 11 bases, with 7 bases sitting between them. CDR3 nucleotide sequence: TGTGCCAGCAGCACCGTGGCCCAGCATTTT. Its protein is CASSTVAQHF.

The chain employs TRBV9 and TRBJ2-3, with D possibly TRBD2 on 6 matching bases. Deletions cut 3 bases from V and 3 bases from J, with 11 bases between. The CDR3 runs 14 residues. Germline values: CDR1 SGDLS, CDR2 YYNGEE. CDR3 nucleotide sequence: TGTGCCAGCAGCGCCGGGAGCCTAACAGATACGCAGTATTTT. Its translation is CASSAGSLTDTQYF.

This chain uses TRBV5-4 with TRBJ2-2; D tentatively reads TRBD1 or TRBD2 (6 bases each). Germline V gives CDR1 SGHNT, CDR2 YYREEE (reference sequence). V lost 2 bases to trimming and J lost 5 bases, with 10 bases between them. This CDR3 is 14 amino acids long. The CDR3 DNA is TGTGCCAGCAGCTTTGGGGGGCAAACCGGGGAGCTGTTTTTT. Its translation is CASSFGGQTGELFF.

This chain joins TRBV7-2 and TRBJ2-7; perhaps TRBD2 as D (6 bases). Germline-derived CDR1 and CDR2 are SGHTA and FQGNSA. This CDR3 has 19 amino acids. V was clipped by 2 bases and J by 2 bases, with 25 bases between them. CDR3 sequence: CASSLRRRGTSGPTYEQYF. The CDR3 coding sequence is TGTGCCAGCAGCTTACGTCGACGCGGGACGAGCGGGCCCACCTACGAGCAGTACTTC.

This clone appeared a single time. The CDR3 coding sequence is TGTGCCAGTAGTATAAGGTCCCGACTAGCAGCGCCTACTGATGAGCAGTTCTTC. Protein product: CASSIRSRLAAPTDEQFF. The chain uses TRBV19 and TRBJ2-1, with 7 bases identical to TRBD2. Trimming at V came to 2 bases and at J to 8 bases, leaving 18 bases not matched to a gene. CDR3 length: 18 amino acids. The V gene's germline CDR1 is LNHDA and CDR2 SQIVND (reference sequence).

This clone was recorded only once. The chain employs TRBV7-8 and TRBJ1-1; 7 nucleotides agree with TRBD1. The junction had 3 bases not matched to a gene; V was cut back by 1 base and J by 4 bases. Per germline, CDR1 SGHVS and CDR2 FQNEAQ. The CDR3 is 14 residues long. The CDR3 DNA sequence: TGTGCCAGCAGCTTAGTTGAGGGGGCCACTGAAGCTTTCTTT. Its protein product is CASSLVEGATEAFF.

This chain connects TRBV18 to TRBJ2-2; D might be TRBD1 (5 bases). V gave up 6 bases and J gave up 6 bases, with 8 bases separating them. Looked up from germline, CDR1 is KGHSH and CDR2 is LQKENI. The CDR3 contains 12 residues. CDR3 protein: CASSLQAGELFF. Here the CDR3 DNA reads TGTGCCAGCTCGCTACAGGCCGGGGAGCTGTTTTTT.

This rearrangement joins TRBV28 to TRBJ1-6; D gene unclear. CDR3 size: 12 residues. The V end was cut by 6 bases, the J end by 10 bases, with 10 bases between. Per germline, CDR1 MDHEN and CDR2 SYDVKM. The CDR3 is CASRPYESPLHF. The CDR3 nucleotides read TGTGCCAGCAGACCTTATGAGTCACCCCTCCACTTT.

CDR3 sequence: CSVTGTGGADTQYF. The CDR3 DNA reads as TGCAGCGTAACCGGGACAGGGGGCGCAGATACGCAGTATTTT. This chain links TRBV29-1 with TRBJ2-3; 12 bases line up with TRBD1. After removal of 6 bases from V and 4 bases from J, the junction contained 5 bases not matched to a gene. Per the germline V gene, CDR1 is SQVTM and CDR2 is ANQGSEA. The CDR3 runs to 14 residues.

The chain is built from TRBV10-2 and TRBJ2-7, with D possibly TRBD1 on 6 matching bases. Germline-derived CDR1 and CDR2 are WSHSY and SAAADI. V was clipped by 3 bases and J by 3 bases, with 18 bases between them. The CDR3 sequence is 16 residues long. Written as DNA, the CDR3 is TGCGCCAGCAGTGACCGCACAGGGTTCCTGTTCTACGAGCAGTACTTC. Translation: CASSDRTGFLFYEQYF.